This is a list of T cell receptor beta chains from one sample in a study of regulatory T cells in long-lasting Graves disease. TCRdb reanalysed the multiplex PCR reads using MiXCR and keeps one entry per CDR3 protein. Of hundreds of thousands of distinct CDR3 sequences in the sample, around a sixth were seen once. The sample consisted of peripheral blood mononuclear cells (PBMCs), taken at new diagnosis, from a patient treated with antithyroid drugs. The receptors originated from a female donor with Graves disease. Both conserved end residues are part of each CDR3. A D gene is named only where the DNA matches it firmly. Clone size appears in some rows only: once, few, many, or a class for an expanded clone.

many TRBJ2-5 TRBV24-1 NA TGTGCCACCAGTGCAGGAAGGGACCAAGAGACCCAGTACTTC CATSAGRDQETQYF
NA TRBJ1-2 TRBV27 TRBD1 TGTGCCAGCAGTTCACAACGTCACAGGGGGGGCTACACCTTC CASSSQRHRGGYTF
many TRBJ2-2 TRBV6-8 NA TGTGCCAGCAGTTACTCATCTTTAAGACTAGTAGTCGGGGAGCTGTTTTTT CASSYSSLRLVVGELFF
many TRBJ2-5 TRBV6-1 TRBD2 TGTGCCAGCAGTCCCGGGGGGATAGACCAAGAGACCCAGTACTTC CASSPGGIDQETQYF
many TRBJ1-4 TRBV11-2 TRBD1 TGTGCCAGCAGCTTCCTAAAGGGACAGGGGAATGAAAAACTGTTTTTT CASSFLKGQGNEKLFF
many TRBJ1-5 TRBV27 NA TGTGCCAGCAGTTCCAAATATGTTGCGTACCCTCTTGGACAGCCCCAGCATTTT CASSSKYVAYPLGQPQHF
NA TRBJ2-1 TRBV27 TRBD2 TGTGCCAGCAGTCACGGGACTAGCGGGGGAAGCTCCTACAATGAGCAGTTCTTC CASSHGTSGGSSYNEQFF
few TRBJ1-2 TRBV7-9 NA TGTGCCAGCAGCTTAGAAGGACAGTTCGGCTACACCTTC CASSLEGQFGYTF
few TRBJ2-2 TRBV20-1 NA TGCAGTGCTAGGGCCTCACTCCTGAACACCGGGGAGCTGTTTTTT CSARASLLNTGELFF
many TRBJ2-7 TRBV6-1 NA TGTGCCAGCTTGGAGAGCGAGCAGTACTTC CASLESEQYF
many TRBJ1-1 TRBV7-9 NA TGTGCCAGCAGCTTAACCCGGCACACCGTGGGTATGAACACTGAAGCTTTCTTT CASSLTRHTVGMNTEAFF
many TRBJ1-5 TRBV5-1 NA TGCGCCAGCAGCTCCACGGGGGGGGGAAAGCCCCAGCATTTT CASSSTGGGKPQHF
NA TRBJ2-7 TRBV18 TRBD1 TGTGCCAGCTCCCCCGGACAGGGGATAACCTACGAGCAGTACTTC CASSPGQGITYEQYF
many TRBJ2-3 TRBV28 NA TGTGCCAGCAGCCCGGTGGGGGGAAGGACAGATACGCAGTATTTT CASSPVGGRTDTQYF
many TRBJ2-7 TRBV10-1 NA TGCGCCGGCAGTGACGGCCAGTTCTACGAGCAGTACTTC CAGSDGQFYEQYF
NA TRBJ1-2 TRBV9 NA TGTGCCAGCAGCGCGGGGGGGGATGGGGGCGCATGGGGCTACACCTTC CASSAGGDGGAWGYTF
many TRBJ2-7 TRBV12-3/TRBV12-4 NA TGTGCCAGCAGTCCTGGGACTTCCTCCTACGAGCAGTACTTC CASSPGTSSYEQYF
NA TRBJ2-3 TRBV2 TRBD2 TGTGCCAGCAGGGATAGCGGGAGTAGCACAGATACGCAGTATTTT CASRDSGSSTDTQYF
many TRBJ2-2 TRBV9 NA TGTGCCAGCAGCGTGGACTCCTGGGGGTCGGCCACCGGGGAGCTGTTTTTT CASSVDSWGSATGELFF
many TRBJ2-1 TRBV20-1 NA TGCAGTGCTCTAAAACTCATTACTAGCTACAATGAGCAGTTCTTC CSALKLITSYNEQFF
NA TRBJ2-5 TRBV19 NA TGTGCCAGCCGCCCCCAGGATGGAGAGACCCAGTACTTC CASRPQDGETQYF
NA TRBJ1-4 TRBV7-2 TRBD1 TGTGCCAGCAGCTTAACAGGGGGCGTAAGCGAAAAACTGTTTTTT CASSLTGGVSEKLFF
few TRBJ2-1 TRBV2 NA TGTGCCATTCTCGAAGGGGGTCTCAATGAGCAGTTCTTC CAILEGGLNEQFF
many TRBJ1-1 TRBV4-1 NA TGCGCCAGCAGCCAAGATAGGGGCCCGAACACTGAAGCTTTCTTT CASSQDRGPNTEAFF
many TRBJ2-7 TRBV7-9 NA TGTGCCAGCAGCTTAGCGGGTCACGAGCAGTACTTC CASSLAGHEQYF
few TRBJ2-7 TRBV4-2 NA TGTGCCAGCAGCCAAGATACCCAGGGCTACGAGGAGCAGTACTTC CASSQDTQGYEEQYF
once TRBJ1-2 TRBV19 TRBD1 TGTGCCAGTAGGAAGACAGGGGCCTATGGCTACACCTTC CASRKTGAYGYTF
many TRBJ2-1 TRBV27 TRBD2 TGTGCCAGCGGTTTCCCCAGCGGGGGGTCTGAGCAGTTCTTC CASGFPSGGSEQFF
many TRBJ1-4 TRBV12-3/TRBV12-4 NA TGTGCCAGCAGTTTTGTCCTAGGGCGGGACGCTGAAAAACTGTTTTTT CASSFVLGRDAEKLFF
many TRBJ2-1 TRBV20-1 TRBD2 TGCAGTGCTAGAGGGCTAGCGGGAAAGAGCTCCTACAATGAGCAGTTCTTC CSARGLAGKSSYNEQFF
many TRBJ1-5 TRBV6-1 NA TGTGCCAGCATGATACAGGGTAATCAGCCCCAGCATTTT CASMIQGNQPQHF
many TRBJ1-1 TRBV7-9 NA TGTGCCACTAAACGAGGGACTGAAGCTTTCTTT CATKRGTEAFF
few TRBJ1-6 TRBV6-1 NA TGTGCCAGCACCCATACCACGAATTCACCCCTCCACTTT CASTHTTNSPLHF
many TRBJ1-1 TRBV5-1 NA TGTGCCAGCAGCTTGGCTGGCAGCGCGAACACTGAAGCTTTCTTT CASSLAGSANTEAFF
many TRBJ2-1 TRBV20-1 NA TGCAGTGCGGAGGAGACTTACCTCTCCTACAATGAGCAGTTCTTC CSAEETYLSYNEQFF
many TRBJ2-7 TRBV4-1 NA TGCGCCAGCAGCCCCGAGGGTTGGACTACCCTATCCTACGAGCAGTACTTC CASSPEGWTTLSYEQYF
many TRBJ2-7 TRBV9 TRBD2 TGTGCCAGCAGCGTAGATCCTAGCGGCACCTACGAGCAGTACTTC CASSVDPSGTYEQYF
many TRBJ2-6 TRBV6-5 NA TGTGCCAGCAGTTACGAAGGTGGGGCCAACGTCCTGACTTTC CASSYEGGANVLTF
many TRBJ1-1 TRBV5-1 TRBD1 TGCGCCAGCAGCATCGGGACAGGGGGCGCGGGCACTGAAGCTTTCTTT CASSIGTGGAGTEAFF
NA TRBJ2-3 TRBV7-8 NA TGTGCCAGCAGCCCGGATCGTATAATGAATACGCAGTATTTT CASSPDRIMNTQYF
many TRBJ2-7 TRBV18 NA TGTGCCAGCTCGGCAGGCCCCGTTATCCACGAGCAGTACTTC CASSAGPVIHEQYF
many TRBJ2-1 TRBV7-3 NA TGTGCCAGCAGCCTCAACCCGACGGGGCGCCCCTACAATGAGCAGTTCTTC CASSLNPTGRPYNEQFF
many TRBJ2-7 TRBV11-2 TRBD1 TGTGCCAGCAGCGAAACTGCCGGGACAGGCGAAGTGCAGTACTTC CASSETAGTGEVQYF
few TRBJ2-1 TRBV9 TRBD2 TGTGCCAGCAGCCCCGGACTAGCGGGGTACTATGAGCAGTTCTTC CASSPGLAGYYEQFF
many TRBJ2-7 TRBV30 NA TGTGCCTGGAGTGTACTCCAATACGAGCAGTACTTC CAWSVLQYEQYF
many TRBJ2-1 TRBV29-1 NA TGCAGCGGCATGATCCTACTCGGGGATGAGCAGTTCTTC CSGMILLGDEQFF
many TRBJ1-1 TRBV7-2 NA TGTGCCAGCAGCTTAGTAGCGTTCTCCCTGGGGGCTGAAGCTTTCTTT CASSLVAFSLGAEAFF
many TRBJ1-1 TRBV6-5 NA TGTGCCAGCAGTTACCTCCCCCTCTTGAACACTGAAGCTTTCTTT CASSYLPLLNTEAFF
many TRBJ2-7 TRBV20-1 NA TGCAGTGCTAGCCCCATAGTAAATGAGCAGTACTTC CSASPIVNEQYF
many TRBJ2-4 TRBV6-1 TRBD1 TGTGCCAGCAGTCGGACAGGGGGCGCAGGAAACATTCAGTACTTC CASSRTGGAGNIQYF
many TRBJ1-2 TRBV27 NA TGTGCCAGCAGCTTACTGACTAACAGGGACCTCTATGGCTACACCTTC CASSLLTNRDLYGYTF
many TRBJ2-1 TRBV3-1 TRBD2 TGTGCCAGCAGTCCCCTGCGCGGTGGTTTAGCGGGAGATAATGAGCAGTTCTTC CASSPLRGGLAGDNEQFF
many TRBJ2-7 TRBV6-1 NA TGTGCCAGCAGAGCCCCAGTGGCGGACAGACCCTACGAGCAGTACTTC CASRAPVADRPYEQYF
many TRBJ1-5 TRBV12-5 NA TGTGCTAGTGGTTACAATCAGCCCCAGCATTTT CASGYNQPQHF